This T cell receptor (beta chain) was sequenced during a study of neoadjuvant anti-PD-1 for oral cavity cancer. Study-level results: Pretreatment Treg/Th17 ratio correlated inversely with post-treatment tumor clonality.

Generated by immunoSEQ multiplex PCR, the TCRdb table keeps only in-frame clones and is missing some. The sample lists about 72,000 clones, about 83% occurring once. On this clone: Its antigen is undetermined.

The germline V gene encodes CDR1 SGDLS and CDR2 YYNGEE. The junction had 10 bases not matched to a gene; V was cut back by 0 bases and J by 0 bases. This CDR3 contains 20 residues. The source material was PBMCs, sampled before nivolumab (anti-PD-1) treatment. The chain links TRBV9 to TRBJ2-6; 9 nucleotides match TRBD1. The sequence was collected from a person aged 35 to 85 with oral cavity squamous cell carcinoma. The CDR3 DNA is TGTGCCAGCAGCGTAGTGCCCGGGACAGGGCTCCGCTCTGGGGCCAACGTCCTGACTTTC. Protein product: CASSVVPGTGLRSGANVLTF. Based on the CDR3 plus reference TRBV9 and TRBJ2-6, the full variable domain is DSGVTQTPKHLITATGQRVTLRCSPRSGDLSVYWYQQSLDQGLQFLIQYYNGEERAKGNILERFSAQQFPDLHSELNLSSLELGDSALYFCASSVVPGTGLRSGANVLTFGAGSRLTVL.